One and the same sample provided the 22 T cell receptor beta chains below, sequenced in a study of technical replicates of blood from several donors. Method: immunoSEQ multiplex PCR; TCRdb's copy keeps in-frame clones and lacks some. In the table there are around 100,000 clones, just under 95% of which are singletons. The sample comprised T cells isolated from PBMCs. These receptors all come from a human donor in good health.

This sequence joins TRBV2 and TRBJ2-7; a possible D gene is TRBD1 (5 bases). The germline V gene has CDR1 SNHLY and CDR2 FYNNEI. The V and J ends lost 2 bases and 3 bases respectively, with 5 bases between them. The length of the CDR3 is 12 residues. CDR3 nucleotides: TGTGCCAGCAGTGAACAGGGCTACGAGCAGTACTTC. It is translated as CASSEQGYEQYF.

The CDR3 is CASSFGGRANEQFF. Written as DNA, the CDR3 is TGTGCCAGCAGTTTTGGCGGGAGGGCCAACGAGCAGTTCTTC. The chain is built from TRBV6-5 and TRBJ2-1, with 9 positions matching TRBD2. This CDR3 has 14 amino acids. CDR1 and CDR2 from the germline V gene are MNHEY and SVGAGI. Unmatched junction bases numbered 8, after V lost 4 bases and J lost 10 bases.

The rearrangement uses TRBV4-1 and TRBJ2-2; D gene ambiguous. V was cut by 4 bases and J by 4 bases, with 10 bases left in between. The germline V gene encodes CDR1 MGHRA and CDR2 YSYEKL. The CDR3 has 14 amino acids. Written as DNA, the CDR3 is TGCGCCAGCAGCCTTTCTGTGTTCACCGGGGAGCTGTTTTTT. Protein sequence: CASSLSVFTGELFF.

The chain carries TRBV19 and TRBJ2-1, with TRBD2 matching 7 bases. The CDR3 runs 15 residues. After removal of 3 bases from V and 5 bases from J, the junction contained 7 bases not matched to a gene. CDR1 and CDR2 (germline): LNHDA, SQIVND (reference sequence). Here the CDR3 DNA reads TGTGCCAGTAGTATGGAGGGGAGGGTAAACAATGAGCAGTTCTTC. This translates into CASSMEGRVNNEQFF. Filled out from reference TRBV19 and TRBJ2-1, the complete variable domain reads DGGITQSPKYLFRKEGQNVTLSCEQNLNHDAMYWYRQDPGQGLRLIYYSQIVNDFQKGDIAEGYSVSREKKESFPLTVTSAQKNPTAFYLCASSMEGRVNNEQFFGPGTRLTVL.

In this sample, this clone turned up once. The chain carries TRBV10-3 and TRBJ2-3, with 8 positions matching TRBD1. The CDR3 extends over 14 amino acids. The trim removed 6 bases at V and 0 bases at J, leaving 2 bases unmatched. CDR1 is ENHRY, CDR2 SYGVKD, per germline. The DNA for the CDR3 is TGTGCCATCAGCGACAGGGGAAGCACAGATACGCAGTATTTT. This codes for CAISDRGSTDTQYF.

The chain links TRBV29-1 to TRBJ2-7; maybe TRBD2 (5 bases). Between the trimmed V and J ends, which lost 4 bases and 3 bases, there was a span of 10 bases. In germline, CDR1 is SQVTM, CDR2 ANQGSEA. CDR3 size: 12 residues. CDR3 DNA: TGCAGCGTTGTTTCCAGCGGCTACGAGCAGTACTTC. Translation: CSVVSSGYEQYF.

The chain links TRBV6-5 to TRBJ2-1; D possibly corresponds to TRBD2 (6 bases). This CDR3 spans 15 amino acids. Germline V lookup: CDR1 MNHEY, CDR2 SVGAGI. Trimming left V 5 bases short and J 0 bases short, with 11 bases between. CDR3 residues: CASSPLSGSYNEQFF. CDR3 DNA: TGTGCCAGCAGTCCACTTAGCGGCTCCTACAATGAGCAGTTCTTC.

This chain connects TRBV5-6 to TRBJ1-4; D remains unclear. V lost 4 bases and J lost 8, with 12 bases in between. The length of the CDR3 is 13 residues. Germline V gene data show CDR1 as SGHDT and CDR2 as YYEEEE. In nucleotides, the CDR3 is TGTGCCAGCAGCAACGTCGGCGGGGAAAAACTGTTTTTT. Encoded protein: CASSNVGGEKLFF.

This chain's CDR3 is CATLGAGNTIYF. The DNA of the CDR3 is TGTGCCACTCTTGGGGCAGGAAACACCATATATTTT. The chain employs TRBV6-5 and TRBJ1-3; maybe TRBD1 (5 bases). CDR1 is MNHEY, CDR2 SVGAGI, per germline. Trimming took off 10 bases at V and 4 bases at J, with 11 bases between the two ends. The CDR3 consists of 12 residues.

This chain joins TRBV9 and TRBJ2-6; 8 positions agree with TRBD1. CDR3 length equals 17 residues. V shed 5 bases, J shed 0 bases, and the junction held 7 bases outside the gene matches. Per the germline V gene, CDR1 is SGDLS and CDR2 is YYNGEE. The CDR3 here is CASSGGTGHSGANVLTF. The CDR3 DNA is TGTGCCAGCAGTGGCGGGACAGGCCACTCTGGGGCCAACGTCCTGACTTTC. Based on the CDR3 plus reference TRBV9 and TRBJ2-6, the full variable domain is DSGVTQTPKHLITATGQRVTLRCSPRSGDLSVYWYQQSLDQGLQFLIQYYNGEERAKGNILERFSAQQFPDLHSELNLSSLELGDSALYFCASSGGTGHSGANVLTFGAGSRLTVL.

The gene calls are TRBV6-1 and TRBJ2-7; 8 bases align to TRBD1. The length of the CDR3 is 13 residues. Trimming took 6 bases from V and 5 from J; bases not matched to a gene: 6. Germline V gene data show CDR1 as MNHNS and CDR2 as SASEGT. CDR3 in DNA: TGTGCCAGCAGAGTGGACAGGGACCACGAGCAGTACTTC. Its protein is CASRVDRDHEQYF.

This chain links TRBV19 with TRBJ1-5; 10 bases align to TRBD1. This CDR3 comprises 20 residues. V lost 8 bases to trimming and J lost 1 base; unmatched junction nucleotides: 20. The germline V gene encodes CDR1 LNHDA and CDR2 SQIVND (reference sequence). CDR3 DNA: TGTGCCAGTGGAAGCCCCGGAGGGACAGGGGTTATTTCAAGCAATCAGCCCCAGCATTTT. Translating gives CASGSPGGTGVISSNQPQHF.

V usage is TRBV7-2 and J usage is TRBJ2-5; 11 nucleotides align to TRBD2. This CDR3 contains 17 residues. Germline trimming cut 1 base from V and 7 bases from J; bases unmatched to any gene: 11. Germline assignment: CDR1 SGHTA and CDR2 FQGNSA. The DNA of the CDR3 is TGTGCCAGCAGCTTAGTCTCTACTAGCGGGAGTTTAGCGACCCAGTACTTC. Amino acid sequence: CASSLVSTSGSLATQYF.

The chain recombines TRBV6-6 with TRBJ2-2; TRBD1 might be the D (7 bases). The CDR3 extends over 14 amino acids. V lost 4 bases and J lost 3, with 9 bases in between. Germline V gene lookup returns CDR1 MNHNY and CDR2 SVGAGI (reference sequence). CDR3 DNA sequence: TGTGCCAGCAGTTCCAGGGGGGACACCGGGGAGCTGTTTTTT. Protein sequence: CASSSRGDTGELFF.

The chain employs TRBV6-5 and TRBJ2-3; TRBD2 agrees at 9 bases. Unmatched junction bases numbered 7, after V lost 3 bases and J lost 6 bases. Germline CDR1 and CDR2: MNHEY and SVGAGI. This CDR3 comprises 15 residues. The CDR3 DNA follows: TGTGCCAGCAGTTATTTTAGCGGGAGAGTGGATACGCAGTATTTT. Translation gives CASSYFSGRVDTQYF.

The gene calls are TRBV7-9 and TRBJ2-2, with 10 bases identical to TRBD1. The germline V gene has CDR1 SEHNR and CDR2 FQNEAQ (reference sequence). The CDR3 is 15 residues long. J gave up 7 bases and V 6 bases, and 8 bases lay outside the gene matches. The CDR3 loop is CASRAGTGDVGELFF. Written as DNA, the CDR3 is TGTGCCAGCAGGGCCGGGACAGGGGATGTCGGGGAGCTGTTTTTT.

In DNA, the CDR3 is TGTGCCAGCAGCAAAGGGACAGTCAATCAGCCCCAGCATTTT. This encodes CASSKGTVNQPQHF. The chain has TRBV11-1 and TRBJ1-5; 7 nucleotides match TRBD1. Germline lookup yields CDR1 SGHAT and CDR2 FQDESV (reference sequence). J gave up 3 bases and V 5 bases, and 4 bases lay outside the gene matches. CDR3 length: 14 residues.

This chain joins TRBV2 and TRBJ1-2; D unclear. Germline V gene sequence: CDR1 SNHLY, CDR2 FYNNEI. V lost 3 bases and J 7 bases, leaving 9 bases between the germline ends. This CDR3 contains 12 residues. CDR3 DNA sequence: TGTGCCAGCAGTGAGACCCGGGGTGGCTACACCTTC. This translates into CASSETRGGYTF. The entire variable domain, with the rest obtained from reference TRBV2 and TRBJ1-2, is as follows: EPEVTQTPSHQVTQMGQEVILRCVPISNHLYFYWYRQILGQKVEFLVSFYNNEISEKSEIFDDQFSVERPDGSNFTLKIRSTKLEDSAMYFCASSETRGGYTFGSGTRLTVV.

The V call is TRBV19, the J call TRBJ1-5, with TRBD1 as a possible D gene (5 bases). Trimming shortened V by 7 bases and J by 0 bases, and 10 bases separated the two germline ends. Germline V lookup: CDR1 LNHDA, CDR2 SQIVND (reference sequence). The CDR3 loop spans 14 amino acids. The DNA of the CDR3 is TGTGCCAGTATAGGTCAGGGTAGCAATCAGCCCCAGCATTTT. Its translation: CASIGQGSNQPQHF.

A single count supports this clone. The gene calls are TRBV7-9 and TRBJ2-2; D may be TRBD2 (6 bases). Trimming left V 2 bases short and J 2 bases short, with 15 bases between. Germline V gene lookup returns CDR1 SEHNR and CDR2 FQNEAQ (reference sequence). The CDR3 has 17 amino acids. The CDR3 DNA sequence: TGTGCCAGCAGCTTATGGTATGTGGGGGGTAACACCGGGGAGCTGTTTTTT. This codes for CASSLWYVGGNTGELFF.

Here the CDR3 reads CAISESGQGAVGNTEAFF. The CDR3 bases are TGTGCCATCAGTGAATCCGGACAGGGGGCGGTGGGGAACACTGAAGCTTTCTTT. This chain connects TRBV10-3 to TRBJ1-1; TRBD1 agrees at 11 bases. The V gene's germline CDR1 is ENHRY and CDR2 SYGVKD. J lost 1 base, V lost 3 bases, and 10 bases had no gene match. The CDR3 loop spans 18 amino acids.

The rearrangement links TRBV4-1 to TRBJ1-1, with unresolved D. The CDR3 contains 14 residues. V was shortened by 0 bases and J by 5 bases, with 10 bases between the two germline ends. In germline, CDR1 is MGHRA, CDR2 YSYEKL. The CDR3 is CASSQDRVMTEAFF. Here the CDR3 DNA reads TGCGCCAGCAGCCAAGATCGGGTAATGACTGAAGCTTTCTTT.